Below are 20 T cell receptor beta chains sequenced from a single sample in a study of cytomegalovirus exposure and HLA in healthy donors. Assay: immunoSEQ multiplex PCR; the TCRdb copy retains only in-frame clones and omits some. This table holds around 75,000 clones, approximately 80% found once. The sample was PBMCs. The receptor source for this set is a man aged 25 to 40 in good health and CMV-seronegative.

The chain is built from TRBV28 and TRBJ1-2; D gene unclear. The CDR3 runs 11 residues. V was pared by 3 bases and J by 12 bases, with 11 bases between. Germline V lookup: CDR1 MDHEN, CDR2 SYDVKM. As DNA, the CDR3 is TGTGCCAGCAGTTTGGGAGGGCGTGACACCTTC. Protein: CASSLGGRDTF.

The J gene is TRBJ2-2, the V gene TRBV9; TRBD1 is a possible D gene (6 bases). Germline V gene data show CDR1 as SGDLS and CDR2 as YYNGEE. The CDR3 is 17 amino acids. Between the trimmed V and J ends, which lost 5 bases and 0 bases, there was a span of 17 bases. CDR3 loop: CASRESSTGANTGELFF. The CDR3 DNA reads as TGTGCCAGCAGGGAAAGTTCGACAGGAGCGAACACCGGGGAGCTGTTTTTT.

The rearrangement links TRBV25-1 to TRBJ2-5; D might be TRBD1 (6 bases). The CDR3 sequence is 15 residues long. With 4 bases removed from V and 0 bases from J, the gap between germline ends came to 12 bases. Germline assignment: CDR1 MGHDK and CDR2 SYGVNS. The DNA of the CDR3 is TGTGCCAGCAGTGTGTGGGGGCCGAACCAAGAGACCCAGTACTTC. The encoded protein is CASSVWGPNQETQYF. Combining the CDR3 with reference TRBV25-1 and TRBJ2-5 gives the whole variable domain EADIYQTPRYLVIGTGKKITLECSQTMGHDKMYWYQQDPGMELHLIHYSYGVNSTEKGDLSSESTVSRIRTEHFPLTLESARPSHTSQYLCASSVWGPNQETQYFGPGTRLLVL.

The rearrangement uses TRBV27 and TRBJ2-2; TRBD1 is a possible D gene (5 bases). The CDR3 runs 15 residues. The V gene lost 4 bases and the J gene lost 4 bases, with 13 bases spanning the gap. Germline-derived CDR1 and CDR2 are MNHEY and SMNVEV (reference sequence). CDR3 DNA: TGTGCCAGCAGTTCACGACCTAGGGGCACCGGGGAGCTGTTTTTT. This encodes CASSSRPRGTGELFF.

V is TRBV5-1 and J is TRBJ1-3; a possible D gene is TRBD1 (5 bases). The V gene lost 0 bases and the J gene lost 3 bases, with 10 bases spanning the gap. This CDR3 is built from 15 residues. The germline CDR1 and CDR2 sequences are SGHRS and YFSETQ. The CDR3 protein is CASSLGQNFGNTIYF. The CDR3 DNA reads as TGCGCCAGCAGCTTGGGACAGAACTTTGGAAACACCATATATTTT.

This chain connects TRBV27 to TRBJ2-2; 11 positions agree with TRBD2. With 1 base clipped from V and 1 base from J, the junction kept 11 bases outside the gene matches. The CDR3 sequence is 20 residues long. Germline V gene lookup returns CDR1 MNHEY and CDR2 SMNVEV (reference sequence). CDR3 bases: TGTGCCAGCAGTTTATTTGGGGGGCTAGCGGGGGGCGGGAACACCGGGGAGCTGTTTTTT. Residues: CASSLFGGLAGGGNTGELFF.

This chain uses TRBV29-1 with TRBJ2-2; 12 bases align to TRBD2. This CDR3 contains 14 residues. Germline-derived CDR1 and CDR2 are SQVTM and ANQGSEA. J lost 7 bases, V lost 5 bases, and 5 bases had no gene match. In DNA form, the CDR3 reads TGCAGCGTTCGGACTAGCGGGATCGGCGGGGAGCTGTTTTTT. Amino acid sequence: CSVRTSGIGGELFF.

The chain joins TRBV30 to TRBJ2-7, with TRBD1 identical over 7 bases. The CDR3 has 13 amino acids. The germline gives CDR1 GTSNPN, CDR2 SVGIG (reference sequence). Losses at the gene ends were 1 base for V and 3 bases for J; bases not matched to a gene: 3. CDR3 sequence reads: CAWSAGQYYEQYF. In nucleotides, the CDR3 is TGTGCCTGGAGTGCGGGACAGTACTACGAGCAGTACTTC.

The V and J genes are TRBV30 and TRBJ2-1, with no clear D. The CDR3 extends over 13 amino acids. From germline, CDR1 is GTSNPN and CDR2 SVGIG (reference sequence). The V and J ends lost 0 bases and 5 bases respectively, with 8 bases between them. CDR3 in DNA: TGTGCCTGGAGTGTATCAGGAAACAATGAGCAGTTCTTC. This sequence encodes CAWSVSGNNEQFF.

As concerns this clone: A read error may produce the germline difference seen at one junction end. The same CDR3 also results from other DNA sequences found in this sample. This chain joins TRBV30 and TRBJ2-3; 10 nucleotides line up with TRBD2. Looked up from germline, CDR1 is GTSNPN and CDR2 is SVGIG (reference sequence). This CDR3 is 15 amino acids long. The CDR3 DNA is TGTGCCTGGGGCTTCAGCGGGGGGGCAACAGATACGCAATATTTT. Amino acid sequence: CAWGFSGGATDTQYF.

The CDR3 region has the DNA TGTGCCAGCACAGGACAGGGGGCTGACTATGGCTACACCTTC. It encodes CASTGQGADYGYTF. The chain combines TRBV6-1 with TRBJ1-2, with TRBD1 matching over 11 bases. Trimming took 7 bases from V and 3 from J; bases not matched to a gene: 4. Germline V lookup: CDR1 MNHNS, CDR2 SASEGT. CDR3 length: 14 residues.

The V and J genes are TRBV4-3 and TRBJ1-1, with 7 bases matching TRBD1. Trimming removed 4 bases from V and 8 bases from J; junction bases left unmatched: 7. Germline CDR1 reads LGHNA; CDR2 reads YSLEER. CDR3 size: 13 residues. As DNA, the CDR3 is TGCGCCAGCAGCCGGAACAGGGGCAGAGAAGCTTTCTTT. Protein sequence: CASSRNRGREAFF.

V gene TRBV12-5 combines with J gene TRBJ2-4; 9 bases are shared with TRBD1. The germline V gene has CDR1 LGHNT and CDR2 FRNRAP. This CDR3 contains 19 residues. V lost 3 bases to trimming and J lost 0 bases; unmatched junction nucleotides: 12. CDR3 nucleotide sequence: TGTGCTAGTGGTTTCACGGGACAGGGTCTCCACATAGCCAAAAACATTCAGTACTTC. This translates into CASGFTGQGLHIAKNIQYF.

The chain employs TRBV18 and TRBJ1-3; no clear D gene. Germline V gives CDR1 KGHSH, CDR2 LQKENI. The CDR3 contains 16 residues. V lost 3 bases, J lost 1 base, and 13 bases lay in between. The CDR3 bases are TGTGCCAGCTCACCGTCGGGAGCCGTATCTGGAAACACCATATATTTT. Residues: CASSPSGAVSGNTIYF.

The J gene is TRBJ2-3, the V gene TRBV5-4; 12 bases match TRBD2. In germline, CDR1 is SGHNT, CDR2 YYREEE (reference sequence). The CDR3 covers 15 residues. V lost 4 bases, J lost 6 bases, and 6 bases stayed unmatched. The CDR3 region has the DNA TGTGCCAGCAGCGGGCGGACTAGCGGGGTTGATACGCAGTATTTT. It codes for CASSGRTSGVDTQYF.

This clone occurred a few times. The chain uses TRBV27 and TRBJ1-5; D possibly corresponds to TRBD1 (5 bases). Germline lookup yields CDR1 MNHEY and CDR2 SMNVEV (reference sequence). This CDR3 is built from 15 residues. The ends were cut back, 5 bases at V and 7 bases at J, with 18 bases in the middle. The CDR3 region is CASSLTRLRGQPQHF. CDR3 DNA sequence: TGTGCCAGCAGTCTCACCCGGCTGCGGGGCCAGCCCCAGCATTTT.

The chain recombines TRBV7-2 with TRBJ1-1; unclear D gene. The CDR3 totals 15 residues. V lost 3 bases to trimming and J lost 10 bases, with 21 bases between them. The germline CDR1 and CDR2 sequences are SGHTA and FQGNSA. Written as DNA, the CDR3 is TGTGCCAGCAGCTTTTCCAGTGTCCAACCCCGAGGAGCTTTCTTT. This gives the protein CASSFSSVQPRGAFF.

The V call is TRBV5-4, the J call TRBJ2-2, with TRBD1 as a possible D gene (6 bases). V was shortened by 4 bases and J by 5 bases, with 9 bases between the two germline ends. This CDR3 region has 13 residues. CDR1 SGHNT and CDR2 YYREEE come from the germline V gene (reference sequence). CDR3 sequence: CASSGGYTGELFF. The CDR3 DNA is TGTGCCAGCAGCGGGGGCTATACCGGGGAGCTGTTTTTT.

The chain combines TRBV30 with TRBJ1-1, with 7 bases that match TRBD1. Trimming took 8 bases from V and 1 from J; bases not matched to a gene: 4. Germline V gene lookup returns CDR1 GTSNPN and CDR2 SVGIG (reference sequence). This CDR3 is built from 12 residues. The CDR3, as DNA: TGTGCCGGAGACAGGGCGAACACTGAAGCTTTCTTT. This codes for CAGDRANTEAFF.

This chain links TRBV2 with TRBJ1-4; no definite D call. V shed 4 bases and J shed 8 bases, with 11 bases lying between them. The CDR3 loop spans 13 amino acids. Germline-derived CDR1 and CDR2 are SNHLY and FYNNEI. As DNA, the CDR3 is TGTGCCAGCAGTGCAGAGGTGGCGGAAAAACTGTTTTTT. Translated, it gives CASSAEVAEKLFF.